This paragraph reports one T cell receptor beta chain. It was during active infection that Seattle patients were enrolled and then longitudinally followed. Per the original data handling: Estimation of nucleated cell counts was performed using reference gene primer amplification. Assay: immunoSEQ multiplex PCR; the TCRdb copy retains only in-frame clones and omits some. The V and J calls and clone size were taken over from that table, and D and trimming were inferred from the DNA. The sample lists 350,000 to 500,000 clones, roughly 90% occurring once. The sample belongs to a study of blood T cell repertoires in COVID-19. Study at large: Material from acute and convalescent COVID-19 was sourced from the United States, Italy and Spain. From T cells, B-cell-depleted T cells, or PBMCs came the material, which was cDNA or gDNA.

This TCR was sampled from a man aged 18 to 30 with COVID-19, enrolled during active disease. The sample consisted of peripheral blood.

The CDR3 loop is CASGLVLGQLYEQYF. The DNA for the CDR3 is TGTGCTAGTGGTTTGGTTCTGGGGCAGCTGTACGAGCAGTACTTC. V is TRBV12-5 and J is TRBJ2-7; perhaps TRBD1 as D (5 bases). CDR1 and CDR2 (germline): LGHNT, FRNRAP. Trimming left V 0 bases short and J 4 bases short, with 13 bases between. The CDR3 has 15 amino acids.